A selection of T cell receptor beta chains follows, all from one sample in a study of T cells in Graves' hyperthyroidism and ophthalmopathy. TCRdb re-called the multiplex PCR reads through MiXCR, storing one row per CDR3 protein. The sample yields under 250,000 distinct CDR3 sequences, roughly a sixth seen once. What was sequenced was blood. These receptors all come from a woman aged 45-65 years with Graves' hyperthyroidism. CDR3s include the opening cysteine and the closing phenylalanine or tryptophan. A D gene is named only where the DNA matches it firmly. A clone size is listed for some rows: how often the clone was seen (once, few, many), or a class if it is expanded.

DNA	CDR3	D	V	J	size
TGTGCCAGCAGCGTGAGCCCCCAGGGCGAGCAGTACTTC	CASSVSPQGEQYF	.	TRBV9	TRBJ2-7	many
TGTGCCAGCAGTTCTCAACGTTGGACTAGCGGCAGCGAGCAGTACTTC	CASSSQRWTSGSEQYF	TRBD2	TRBV27	TRBJ2-7	few
TGTGCCAGCAGTTTCGGGACTAGCGGTAACACAGATACGCAGTATTTT	CASSFGTSGNTDTQYF	TRBD2	TRBV12-3/TRBV12-4	TRBJ2-3	.
TGTGCCAGCAGTGCCGTCAAGACGGGGGAGCAGTACTTC	CASSAVKTGEQYF	.	TRBV6-1	TRBJ2-7	many
TGCGCCAGCAGCTTAGGCGGGCTGAGGACAGATACGCAGTATTTT	CASSLGGLRTDTQYF	.	TRBV5-1	TRBJ2-3	many
TGTGCCAGCAGTGCTTACAGGGTAATCAATCAGCCCCAGCATTTT	CASSAYRVINQPQHF	.	TRBV6-1	TRBJ1-5	.
TGTGCCAGCAGCGTATTTAGGGACTATGGCTACACCTTC	CASSVFRDYGYTF	.	TRBV9	TRBJ1-2	.
TGCGCCAGCAGTATCGCTCGGGGGTCGGACACCGGGGAGCTGTTTTTT	CASSIARGSDTGELFF	.	TRBV5-1	TRBJ2-2	many
TGTGCCAGTAGTGCCGGGGCGCAGCATTTT	CASSAGAQHF	.	TRBV19	TRBJ1-5	.
TGTGCCAGCAGTTACTCCTCTAGCGGGGCTGGCTCTGGGGCCAACGTCCTGACTTTC	CASSYSSSGAGSGANVLTF	TRBD2	TRBV6-6	TRBJ2-6	.
TGTGCCACCAGGACACCGGGAGGCGGGGAGCTGTTTTTT	CATRTPGGGELFF	TRBD2	TRBV7-6	TRBJ2-2	.
TGCGCCAGCAGCCAACTTGGAGACACTGAAGCTTTCTTT	CASSQLGDTEAFF	.	TRBV4-1	TRBJ1-1	.
TGTGCCAGCAGTGGGCCCGGGACAGGGGGAAATGAAGCTTTCTTT	CASSGPGTGGNEAFF	TRBD1	TRBV6-1	TRBJ1-1	few
TGTGCCAGCAGAAGGAGTGGAACGAACACTGAAGCTTTCTTT	CASRRSGTNTEAFF	.	TRBV6-1	TRBJ1-1	.
TGTGCCAGCAGCTTAGTCGGGCGTGGCACCGGGGAGCTGTTTTTT	CASSLVGRGTGELFF	.	TRBV11-2	TRBJ2-2	many
TGCGCCAGCAGTCCAAGCGGGACAGGGGACTATGGCTACACCTTC	CASSPSGTGDYGYTF	TRBD1	TRBV10-2	TRBJ1-2	many
TGTGCCAGCAGTTCGGCGGGAGATCAGTTCTTC	CASSSAGDQFF	TRBD2	TRBV27	TRBJ2-1	.
TGTGCCTCACGCGGGGCGATTGAGCAGTTCTTC	CASRGAIEQFF	.	TRBV30	TRBJ2-1	many
TGTGCTAGCAGCCTCACAGGGAGTAGCTCCTACAATGAGCAGTTCTTC	CASSLTGSSSYNEQFF	.	TRBV7-7	TRBJ2-1	many
TGTGCCATCAGTGGTGGGGCTAGCGGGGTCAACAATGAGCAGTTCTTC	CAISGGASGVNNEQFF	TRBD2	TRBV10-3	TRBJ2-1	many
TGTGCCAGCAGCCAATCGGGACAGGGGCTTGGGGAGCAGTACTTC	CASSQSGQGLGEQYF	TRBD1	TRBV12-3/TRBV12-4	TRBJ2-7	.
TGTGCCAGCAGCGAAGCTAGCGGGAGCTCCTACGAGCAGTACTTC	CASSEASGSSYEQYF	TRBD2	TRBV2	TRBJ2-7	.
TGTGCCAGCAGAGTCGCTGCCTACGAGCAGTACTTC	CASRVAAYEQYF	.	TRBV2	TRBJ2-7	many
TGCAGCGTTGAAAGGAGGCCCGGTGAGCAGTTCTTC	CSVERRPGEQFF	.	TRBV29-1	TRBJ2-1	many
TGTGCCAGCAGTTTTCAGGAAGAATTGGGCTCACCCCTCCACTTT	CASSFQEELGSPLHF	.	TRBV2	TRBJ1-6	few
TGCGCCAGCAGCTTGCGTTTGAGTGATGCGCAGTATTTT	CASSLRLSDAQYF	.	TRBV5-1	TRBJ2-3	few
TGCAGTGCTAGATTTTCCGGGACTAGCGGGAGAGGGAATGAGCAGTTCTTC	CSARFSGTSGRGNEQFF	TRBD2	TRBV20-1	TRBJ2-1	many
TGTGCCAGCAGTTACCGAGAGACCCAGTACTTC	CASSYRETQYF	.	TRBV6-9	TRBJ2-5	.